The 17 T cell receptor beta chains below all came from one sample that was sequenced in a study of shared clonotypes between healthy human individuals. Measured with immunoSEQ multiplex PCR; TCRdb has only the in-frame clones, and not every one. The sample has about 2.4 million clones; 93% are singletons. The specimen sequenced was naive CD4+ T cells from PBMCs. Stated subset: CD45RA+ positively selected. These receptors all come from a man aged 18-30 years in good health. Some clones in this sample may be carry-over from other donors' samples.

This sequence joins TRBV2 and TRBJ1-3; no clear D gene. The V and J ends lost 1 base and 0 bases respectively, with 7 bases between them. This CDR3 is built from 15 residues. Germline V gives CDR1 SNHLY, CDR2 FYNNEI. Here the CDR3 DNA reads TGTGCCAGCAGTGAAGGGGGTAGCTCTGGAAACACCATATATTTT. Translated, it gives CASSEGGSSGNTIYF. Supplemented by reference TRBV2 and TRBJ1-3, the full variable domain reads EPEVTQTPSHQVTQMGQEVILRCVPISNHLYFYWYRQILGQKVEFLVSFYNNEISEKSEIFDDQFSVERPDGSNFTLKIRSTKLEDSAMYFCASSEGGSSGNTIYFGEGSWLTVV.

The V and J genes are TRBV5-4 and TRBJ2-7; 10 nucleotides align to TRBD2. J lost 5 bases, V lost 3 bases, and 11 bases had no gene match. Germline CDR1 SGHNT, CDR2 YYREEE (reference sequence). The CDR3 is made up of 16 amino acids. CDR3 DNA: TGTGCCAGCAGCTCGCGGGTAAGCGGGAGGGCCCACGAGCAGTACTTC. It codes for CASSSRVSGRAHEQYF. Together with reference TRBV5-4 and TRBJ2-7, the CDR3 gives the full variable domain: ETGVTQSPTHLIKTRGQQVTLRCSSQSGHNTVSWYQQALGQGPQFIFQYYREEENGRGNFPPRFSGLQFPNYSSELNVNALELDDSALYLCASSSRVSGRAHEQYFGPGTRLTVT.

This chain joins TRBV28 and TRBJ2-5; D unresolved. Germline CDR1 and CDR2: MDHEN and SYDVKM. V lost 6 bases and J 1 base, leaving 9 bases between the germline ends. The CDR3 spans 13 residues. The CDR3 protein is CASSRIFQETQYF. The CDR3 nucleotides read TGTGCCAGCAGCCGCATTTTCCAAGAGACCCAGTACTTC.

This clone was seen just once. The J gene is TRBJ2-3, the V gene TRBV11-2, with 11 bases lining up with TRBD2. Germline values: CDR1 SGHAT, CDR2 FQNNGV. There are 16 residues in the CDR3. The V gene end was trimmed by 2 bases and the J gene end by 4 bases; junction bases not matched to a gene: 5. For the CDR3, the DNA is TGTGCCAGCAGCTTATTAGCGGGGGGGAGGGCAGATACGCAGTATTTT. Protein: CASSLLAGGRADTQYF.

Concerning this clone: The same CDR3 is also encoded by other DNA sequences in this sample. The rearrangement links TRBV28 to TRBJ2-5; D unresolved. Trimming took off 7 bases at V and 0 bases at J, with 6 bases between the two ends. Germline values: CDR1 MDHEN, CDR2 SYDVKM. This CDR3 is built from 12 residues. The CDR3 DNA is TGTGCCAGCACCGCATACCAAGAGACCCAGTACTTC. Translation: CASTAYQETQYF.

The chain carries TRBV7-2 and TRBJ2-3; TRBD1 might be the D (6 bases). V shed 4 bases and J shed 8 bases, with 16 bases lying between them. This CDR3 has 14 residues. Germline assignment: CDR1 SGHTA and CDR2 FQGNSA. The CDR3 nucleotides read TGTGCCAGCAGCTCGGACAGCCCTACTGGTACGCAGTATTTT. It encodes CASSSDSPTGTQYF.

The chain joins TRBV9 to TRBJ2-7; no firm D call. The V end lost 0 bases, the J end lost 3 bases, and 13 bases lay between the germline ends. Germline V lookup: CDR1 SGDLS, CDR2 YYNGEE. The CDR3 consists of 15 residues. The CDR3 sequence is CASSVGSNKVYEQYF. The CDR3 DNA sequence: TGTGCCAGCAGCGTAGGCTCAAACAAAGTCTACGAGCAGTACTTC.

The CDR3 nucleotides are TGCGCCAGCAGCTTGGGAGATGCTGGGGCCAACGTCCTGACTTTC. Its protein product is CASSLGDAGANVLTF. The chain has TRBV5-1 and TRBJ2-6; D not certain. This CDR3 is built from 15 residues. V lost 0 bases, J lost 2 bases, and 6 bases lay in between. Germline V CDR1 and CDR2: SGHRS, YFSETQ.

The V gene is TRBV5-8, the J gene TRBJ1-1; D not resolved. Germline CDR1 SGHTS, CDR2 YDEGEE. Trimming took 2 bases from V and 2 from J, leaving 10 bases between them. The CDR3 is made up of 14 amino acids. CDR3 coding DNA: TGTGCCAGCAGCTTTGCTGGGATCAACACTGAAGCTTTCTTT. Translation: CASSFAGINTEAFF.

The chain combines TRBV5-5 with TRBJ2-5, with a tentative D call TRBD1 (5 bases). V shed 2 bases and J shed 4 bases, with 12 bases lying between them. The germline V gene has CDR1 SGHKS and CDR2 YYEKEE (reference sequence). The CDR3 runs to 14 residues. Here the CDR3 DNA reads TGTGCCAGCAGCTTCCCAATTACAGGAGAGACCCAGTACTTC. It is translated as CASSFPITGETQYF.

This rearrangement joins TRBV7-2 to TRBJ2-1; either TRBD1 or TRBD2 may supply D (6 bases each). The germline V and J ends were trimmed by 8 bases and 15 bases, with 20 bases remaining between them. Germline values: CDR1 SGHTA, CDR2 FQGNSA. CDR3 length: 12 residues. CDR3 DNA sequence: TGTGCCAGCGGAGGGGGGTTACAACGTCCGTTCTTC. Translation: CASGGGLQRPFF.

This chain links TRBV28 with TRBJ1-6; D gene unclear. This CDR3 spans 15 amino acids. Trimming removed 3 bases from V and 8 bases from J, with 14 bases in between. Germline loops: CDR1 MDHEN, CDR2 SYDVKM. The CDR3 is CASSFELRGDSPLHF. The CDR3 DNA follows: TGTGCCAGCAGTTTCGAGCTCAGAGGCGATTCACCCCTCCACTTT.

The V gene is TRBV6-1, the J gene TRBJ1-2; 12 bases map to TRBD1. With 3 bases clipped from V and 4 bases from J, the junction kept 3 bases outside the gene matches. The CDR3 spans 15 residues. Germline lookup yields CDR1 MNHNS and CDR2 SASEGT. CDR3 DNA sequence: TGTGCCAGCAGTGAGGGACAGGGGGCGGCCTATGGCTACACCTTC. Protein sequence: CASSEGQGAAYGYTF.

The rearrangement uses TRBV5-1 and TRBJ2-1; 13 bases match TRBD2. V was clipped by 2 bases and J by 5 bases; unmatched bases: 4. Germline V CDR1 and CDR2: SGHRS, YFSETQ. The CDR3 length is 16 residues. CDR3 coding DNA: TGCGCCAGCAGCTTAATACTAGCGGGAGGGAACAATGAGCAGTTCTTC. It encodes CASSLILAGGNNEQFF.

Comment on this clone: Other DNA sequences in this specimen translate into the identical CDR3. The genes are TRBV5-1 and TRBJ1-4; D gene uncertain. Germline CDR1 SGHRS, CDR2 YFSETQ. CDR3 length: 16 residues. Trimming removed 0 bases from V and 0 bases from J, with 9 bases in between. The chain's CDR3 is CASSLGGSATNEKLFF. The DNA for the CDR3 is TGCGCCAGCAGCTTGGGTGGGAGTGCAACTAATGAAAAACTGTTTTTT.

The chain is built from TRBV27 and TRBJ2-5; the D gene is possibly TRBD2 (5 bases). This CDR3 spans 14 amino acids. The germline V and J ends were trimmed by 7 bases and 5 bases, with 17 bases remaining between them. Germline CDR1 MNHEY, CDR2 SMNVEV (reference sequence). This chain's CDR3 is CASTPRGGMETQYF. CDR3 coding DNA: TGTGCCAGCACCCCTCGAGGAGGAATGGAGACCCAGTACTTC.

The CDR3 DNA reads as TGCGCCAGCAGCCCCGGGATCCCTATAGGAGGCTACACCTTC. Residues: CASSPGIPIGGYTF. J is TRBJ1-2 and V is TRBV5-1; D gene ambiguous. The CDR3 runs to 14 residues. V shed 4 bases and J shed 8 bases, with 18 bases lying between them. Germline V lookup: CDR1 SGHRS, CDR2 YFSETQ.